These 10 T cell receptor beta chains originate from one sample sequenced in a study of T cell clonotyping in hematopoietic cell transplantation. Some clones are missing from TCRdb's copy, which holds only in-frame ones; the method was immunoSEQ multiplex PCR. The table shows 70,000 or so clones, with around 94% occurring only once. Material for sequencing was peripheral blood mononuclear cells. These receptors all stem from a man aged 50 to 60 in good health. Some clones in this sample may be carry-over from other donors' samples.

The chain carries TRBV29-1 and TRBJ2-5; D is possibly TRBD1 (6 bases). The V end was cut by 6 bases, the J end by 0 bases, with 14 bases between. The CDR3 contains 14 residues. Germline CDR1 SQVTM, CDR2 ANQGSEA. CDR3 sequence reads: CSVTGSVYQETQYF. DNA for the CDR3: TGCAGCGTCACAGGGAGCGTGTACCAAGAGACCCAGTACTTC.

This CDR3 reads CAIEGEAYNEQFF. The CDR3 coding sequence is TGTGCCATCGAAGGGGAGGCCTACAATGAGCAGTTCTTC. The V and J genes are TRBV10-3 and TRBJ2-1, with D maybe TRBD2 (6 bases). Germline lookup yields CDR1 ENHRY and CDR2 SYGVKD. The ends were cut back, 8 bases at V and 2 bases at J, with 10 bases in the middle. The CDR3 consists of 13 residues.

The V gene is TRBV7-2, the J gene TRBJ2-7; possible D gene TRBD2, 6 bases. From germline, CDR1 is SGHTA and CDR2 FQGNSA. V lost 9 bases to trimming and J lost 3 bases, with 15 bases between them. CDR3 length: 13 residues. The CDR3: CASQPDYNYEQYF. The CDR3 coding sequence is TGTGCCAGTCAACCGGACTACAACTACGAGCAGTACTTC.

The rearrangement uses TRBV11-2 and TRBJ1-2, with TRBD1 matching 8 bases. V lost 4 bases to trimming and J lost 2 bases; unmatched junction nucleotides: 12. Germline V gene data show CDR1 as SGHAT and CDR2 as FQNNGV. The CDR3 sequence is 17 residues long. CDR3 sequence (DNA): TGTGCCAGCAGCTCCTTAGTCCGCGACAGGGGAAACTATGGCTACACCTTC. It yields the protein CASSSLVRDRGNYGYTF. The full variable domain, rest sourced from reference TRBV11-2 and TRBJ1-2, is EAGVAQSPRYKIIEKRQSVAFWCNPISGHATLYWYQQILGQGPKLLIQFQNNGVVDDSQLPKDRFSAERLKGVDSTLKIQPAKLEDSAVYLCASSSLVRDRGNYGYTFGSGTRLTVV.

The chain joins TRBV19 to TRBJ1-2, with 10 bases matching TRBD1. V dropped 2 bases and J dropped 8; count of bases not matched to a gene: 11. CDR3 length: 16 amino acids. The germline gives CDR1 LNHDA, CDR2 SQIVND (reference sequence). The CDR3 bases are TGTGCCAGTAGTATACGAACCGGGACAGGGGAGGACGGCTACACCTTC. This sequence encodes CASSIRTGTGEDGYTF.

The V call is TRBV19, the J call TRBJ1-5; 10 bases match TRBD1. Germline V gene sequence: CDR1 LNHDA, CDR2 SQIVND (reference sequence). This CDR3 has 15 residues. V lost 7 bases, J lost 4 bases, and 7 bases stayed unmatched. The CDR3 region is CASTPGTGVNQPQHF. The CDR3 nucleotides are TGTGCCAGTACCCCCGGGACAGGGGTAAATCAGCCCCAGCATTTT.

J is TRBJ2-5 and V is TRBV5-1; maybe TRBD2 (6 bases). Trimming cost V 1 base and J 5 bases, with 27 bases left between them. This CDR3 has 19 residues. Per germline, CDR1 SGHRS and CDR2 YFSETQ. CDR3 protein: CASSLIGYTGEEISETQYF. CDR3 bases: TGCGCCAGCAGCTTGATTGGATACACGGGGGAGGAAATATCGGAGACCCAGTACTTC.

The chain has TRBV6-1 and TRBJ1-1; 9 positions agree with TRBD1. Germline CDR1 MNHNS, CDR2 SASEGT. The trim removed 7 bases at V and 5 bases at J, leaving 8 bases unmatched. CDR3 size: 14 residues. The CDR3 region is CASNPGQGLTEAFF. CDR3 coding DNA: TGTGCCAGCAACCCGGGACAGGGATTAACTGAAGCTTTCTTT.

The chain employs TRBV5-1 and TRBJ1-2, with 11 bases that match TRBD1. The ends lost 0 bases at V and 3 bases at J; junction bases unmatched: 1. The CDR3 runs 15 residues. From germline, CDR1 is SGHRS and CDR2 YFSETQ. The chain's CDR3 is CASSLEGQGDYGYTF. CDR3 in DNA: TGCGCCAGCAGCTTGGAGGGACAGGGGGACTATGGCTACACCTTC. Full variable domain (rest looked up from reference TRBV5-1 and TRBJ1-2): KAGVTQTPRYLIKTRGQQVTLSCSPISGHRSVSWYQQTPGQGLQFLFEYFSETQRNKGNFPGRFSGRQFSNSRSEMNVSTLELGDSALYLCASSLEGQGDYGYTFGSGTRLTVV.

The chain joins TRBV5-1 to TRBJ2-3; D is unresolved. The CDR3 extends over 15 amino acids. The germline V gene has CDR1 SGHRS and CDR2 YFSETQ. Trimming stripped 4 bases from V and 0 bases from J, with 12 bases between. The CDR3 loop is CASSVDGFSTDTQYF. DNA for the CDR3: TGCGCCAGCAGCGTGGATGGGTTCAGCACAGATACGCAGTATTTT.